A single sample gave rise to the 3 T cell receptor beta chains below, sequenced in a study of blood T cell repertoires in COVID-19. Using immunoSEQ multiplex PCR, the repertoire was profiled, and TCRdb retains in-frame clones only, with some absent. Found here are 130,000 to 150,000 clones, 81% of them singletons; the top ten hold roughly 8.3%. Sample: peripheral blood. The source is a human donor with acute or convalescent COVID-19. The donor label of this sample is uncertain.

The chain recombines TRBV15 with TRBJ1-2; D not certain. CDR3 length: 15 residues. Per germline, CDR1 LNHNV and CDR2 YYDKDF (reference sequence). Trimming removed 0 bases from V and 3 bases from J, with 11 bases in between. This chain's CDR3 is CATSRDRAGYYGYTF. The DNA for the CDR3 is TGTGCCACCAGCAGAGATCGGGCGGGGTACTATGGCTACACCTTC.

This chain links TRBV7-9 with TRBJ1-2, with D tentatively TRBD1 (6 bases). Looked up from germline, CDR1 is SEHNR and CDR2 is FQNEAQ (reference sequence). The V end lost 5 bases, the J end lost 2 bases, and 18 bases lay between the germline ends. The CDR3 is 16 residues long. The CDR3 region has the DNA TGTGCCAGCAGCGATCCTAGGACAGAAACCAACTATGGCTACACCTTC. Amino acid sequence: CASSDPRTETNYGYTF.

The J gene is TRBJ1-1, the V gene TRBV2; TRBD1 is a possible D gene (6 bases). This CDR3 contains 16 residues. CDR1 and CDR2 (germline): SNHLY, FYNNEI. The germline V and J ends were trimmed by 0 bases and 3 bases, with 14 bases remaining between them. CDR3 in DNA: TGTGCCAGCAGTGAAGCGTGGGACAAACGGGACACTGAAGCTTTCTTT. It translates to CASSEAWDKRDTEAFF.